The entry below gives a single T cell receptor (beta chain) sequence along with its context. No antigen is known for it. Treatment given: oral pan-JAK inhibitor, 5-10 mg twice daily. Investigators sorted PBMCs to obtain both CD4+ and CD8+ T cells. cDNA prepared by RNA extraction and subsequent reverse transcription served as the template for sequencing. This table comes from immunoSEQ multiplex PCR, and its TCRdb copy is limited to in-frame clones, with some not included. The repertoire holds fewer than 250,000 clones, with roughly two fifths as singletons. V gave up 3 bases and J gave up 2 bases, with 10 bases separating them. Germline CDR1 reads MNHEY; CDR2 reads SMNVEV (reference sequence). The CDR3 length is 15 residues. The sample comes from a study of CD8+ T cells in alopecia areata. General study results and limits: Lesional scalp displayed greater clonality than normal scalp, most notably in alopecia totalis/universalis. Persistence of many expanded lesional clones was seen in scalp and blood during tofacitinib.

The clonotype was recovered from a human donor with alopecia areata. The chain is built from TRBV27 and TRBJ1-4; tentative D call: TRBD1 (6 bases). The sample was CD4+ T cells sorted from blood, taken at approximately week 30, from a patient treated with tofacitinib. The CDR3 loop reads CASSFRGETNEKLFF. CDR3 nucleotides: TGTGCCAGCAGTTTCAGGGGCGAGACTAATGAAAAACTGTTTTTT.